This T cell receptor beta chain was profiled in a study of T cell responses to AZD1222 COVID-19 vaccine. Study as a whole: Second-dose timings of about 4 or about 12 weeks were pooled.

About this clone itself: Its antigen is not known.

Produced via immunoSEQ multiplex PCR; TCRdb's table is partial and in-frame only. The data contain 120,000 or so clones, 70% to 90% of them singletons. Regarding the study as a whole: Females made up more of the donors, who were largely white British, and clonal diversity may have come out too low. Repertoires were sampled only after the peak T cell response.

The clonotype originates from an adult in good health. Sequencing used peripheral blood, obtained on day 0 of AZD1222 vaccination.

The CDR3 spells CASIPSPRDPEGEQFF. DNA for the CDR3: TGCGCCAGCATTCCGAGTCCCCGGGACCCCGAGGGTGAGCAGTTCTTC. The chain is built from TRBV10-2 and TRBJ2-1; D possibly uses TRBD1 or TRBD2 (5 bases each). The ends were cut back, 7 bases at V and 9 bases at J, with 25 bases in the middle. The length of the CDR3 is 16 residues. In germline, CDR1 is WSHSY, CDR2 SAAADI.